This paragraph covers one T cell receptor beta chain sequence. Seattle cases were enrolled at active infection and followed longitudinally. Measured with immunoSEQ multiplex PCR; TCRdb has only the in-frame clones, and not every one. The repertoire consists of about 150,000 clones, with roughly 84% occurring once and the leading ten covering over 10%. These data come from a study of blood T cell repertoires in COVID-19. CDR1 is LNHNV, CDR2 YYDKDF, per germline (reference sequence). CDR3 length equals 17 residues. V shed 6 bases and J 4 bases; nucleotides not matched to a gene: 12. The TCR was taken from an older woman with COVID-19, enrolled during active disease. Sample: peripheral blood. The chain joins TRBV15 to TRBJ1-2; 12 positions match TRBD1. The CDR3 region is CATSPGGTGGPFYGYTF. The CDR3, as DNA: TGTGCCACCAGTCCTGGGGGGACAGGGGGCCCATTCTATGGCTACACCTTC.